These 14 T cell receptor beta chains originate from one sample sequenced in a study of CD8 T cells in Susac syndrome. Random hexamers were used to reverse transcribe an amount of roughly 0.45 to 1 ug RNA. TCRdb redid the calling of the immunoSEQ multiplex PCR reads with MiXCR, one entry per CDR3 protein. Of under 200,000 distinct CDR3 sequences listed, 80% to 95% were seen once; the top ten hold around 0.1%. Sequencing was done on a sample of CD4+ T cells from PBMCs. These receptors were taken from a human donor in good health.

V usage is TRBV12-3 or TRBV12-4 and J usage is TRBJ1-1, with D tentatively TRBD1 (5 bases). The CDR3 loop spans 14 amino acids. Deletions cut 5 bases from V and 5 bases from J, with 15 bases between. The chain's CDR3 is CASSADTEGTEAFF. Here the CDR3 DNA reads TGTGCCAGCAGTGCAGACACCGAGGGGACTGAAGCTTTCTTT.

This chain joins TRBV20-1 and TRBJ2-7; tentatively, D is TRBD2 (7 bases). V was shortened by 3 bases and J by 6 bases, with 15 bases between the two germline ends. The CDR3 is made up of 13 amino acids. The germline V gene encodes CDR1 DFQATT and CDR2 SNEGSKA (reference sequence). CDR3 nucleotide sequence: TGCAGTGCTAGCGGGGGGCTGTACGGCGAGCAGTACTTC. It specifies CSASGGLYGEQYF.

The CDR3 loop is CSSQGGLVNQPQHF. The CDR3 DNA is TGCAGTTCACAGGGGGGTCTAGTGAATCAGCCCCAGCATTTT. The rearrangement joins TRBV20-1 to TRBJ1-5, with TRBD1 matching over 8 bases. CDR1 DFQATT and CDR2 SNEGSKA come from the germline V gene (reference sequence). This CDR3 is built from 14 residues. The junction had 10 bases not matched to a gene; V was cut back by 8 bases and J by 4 bases.

V and J are TRBV5-1 and TRBJ2-1, with a weak D call TRBD1 (6 bases). V was cut by 4 bases and J by 7 bases, with 15 bases left in between. The CDR3 contains 14 residues. Germline assignment: CDR1 SGHRS and CDR2 YFSETQ. The CDR3 DNA sequence: TGCGCCAGCAGCCCTACATCAGGGGCGAATGAGCAGTTCTTC. Amino acids: CASSPTSGANEQFF.

DNA for the CDR3: TGTGCCAGCAGTTTATCGTCAGCGGGGGTTTCTGGGGCCAACGTCCTGACTTTC. It codes for CASSLSSAGVSGANVLTF. The chain recombines TRBV12-3 or TRBV12-4 with TRBJ2-6, with 8 bases aligning to TRBD2. V gave up 2 bases and J gave up 1 base; unmatched junction bases: 7. The CDR3 is made up of 18 amino acids.

V usage is TRBV12-3 or TRBV12-4 and J usage is TRBJ2-7, with D tentatively TRBD2 (6 bases). V was trimmed by 7 bases and J by 9 bases, leaving 19 bases between them. This CDR3 has 13 residues. CDR3 sequence reads: CASTPHPGDGQYF. CDR3 nucleotides: TGTGCCAGCACTCCCCACCCGGGAGACGGGCAGTACTTC.

This chain connects TRBV3-1 to TRBJ2-1, with 11 bases identical to TRBD2. The CDR3 totals 15 residues. With 0 bases clipped from V and 6 bases from J, the junction kept 1 base outside the gene matches. The germline CDR1 and CDR2 sequences are LGHDT and YNNKEL (reference sequence). In DNA, the CDR3 is TGTGCCAGCAGCCAAGAGCTAGCGGGGGGCAATGAGCAGTTCTTC. Translating it yields CASSQELAGGNEQFF.

The rearrangement uses TRBV6-2 or TRBV6-3 and TRBJ2-3; unclear D gene. With 7 bases removed from V and 3 bases from J, the gap between germline ends came to 20 bases. The germline gives CDR1 MNHEY, CDR2 SVGEGT. This CDR3 spans 16 amino acids. The CDR3 is CASKNDWRPVTDTQYF. CDR3 in DNA: TGTGCCAGCAAAAACGATTGGAGACCAGTGACAGATACGCAGTATTTT.

The V and J genes are TRBV28 and TRBJ1-5; 9 positions match TRBD1. Germline CDR1 is MDHEN and CDR2 is SYDVKM. The CDR3 length is 15 residues. V lost 6 bases and J lost 2; bases outside the gene matches: 5. The CDR3 DNA follows: TGTGCCAGCAGGAAACAGGGGGCTCGCAATCAGCCCCAGCATTTT. As protein: CASRKQGARNQPQHF.

This chain links TRBV20-1 with TRBJ2-5, with a weak D call TRBD2 (6 bases). This CDR3 comprises 15 residues. V lost 6 bases and J 0 bases, leaving 17 bases between the germline ends. In germline, CDR1 is DFQATT, CDR2 SNEGSKA (reference sequence). CDR3 loop: CSARGTLSYQETQYF. In DNA form, the CDR3 reads TGCAGTGCCCGCGGGACGCTTTCTTACCAAGAGACCCAGTACTTC.

This sequence joins TRBV11-2 and TRBJ2-1; D may match TRBD1 or TRBD2 (6 bases each). The CDR3 consists of 17 residues. Trimming removed 1 base from V and 4 bases from J, with 17 bases in between. Germline V lookup: CDR1 SGHAT, CDR2 FQNNGV. The CDR3 bases are TGTGCCAGCAGCTTAGTAATATCGGGGGCAGGTTACAATGAGCAGTTCTTC. Its protein product is CASSLVISGAGYNEQFF.

The chain is built from TRBV4-1 and TRBJ2-3, with unresolved D. From germline, CDR1 is MGHRA and CDR2 YSYEKL. The CDR3 is 14 residues long. V was shortened by 0 bases and J by 4 bases, with 8 bases between the two germline ends. In nucleotides, the CDR3 is TGCGCCAGCAGCCAAGATCCGGGTTCAGATACGCAGTATTTT. It translates to CASSQDPGSDTQYF.

This rearrangement joins TRBV29-1 to TRBJ2-3, with no clear D. The CDR3 runs 12 residues. V lost 5 bases and J lost 2, with 8 bases in between. The germline V gene has CDR1 SQVTM and CDR2 ANQGSEA. This CDR3 reads CSVSGDTDTQYF. The CDR3 DNA is TGCAGCGTTTCTGGGGACACAGATACGCAGTATTTT.

The rearrangement uses TRBV7-9 and TRBJ2-1; D is uncertain. With 4 bases removed from V and 4 bases from J, the gap between germline ends came to 11 bases. Germline lookup yields CDR1 SEHNR and CDR2 FQNEAQ (reference sequence). The CDR3 length is 14 residues. The CDR3 reads CASSSDLTYNEQFF. Here the CDR3 DNA reads TGTGCCAGCAGCTCCGACCTTACTTACAATGAGCAGTTCTTC.